This is a list of T cell receptor beta chains from one sample in a study of response to subunit inactivated influenza vaccine. TCRdb reprocessed the RT-PCR reads with MiXCR, giving one entry per CDR3 protein. The repertoire includes 530,000 or so distinct CDR3 sequences, approximately 12% of them detected once, and roughly a tenth sits in the top ten. The sample was PBMCs from blood, taken on the day of vaccination. The receptors were sampled from a man between 45 and 60 years old who received an inactivated influenza vaccine. CDR3s include the opening cysteine and the closing phenylalanine or tryptophan. Each record gives: D gene, V gene, J gene, clone size, CDR3 protein, CDR3 DNA. A D gene is named only where the DNA matches it firmly. The listing skips clone size in some rows; elsewhere it reads once, few, many or a size class.

d_gene: TRBD1; v_gene: TRBV12-3/TRBV12-4; j_gene: TRBJ2-5; abundance: NA; CDR3aa: CASSRDRGRIGRQETQYF; CDR3nt: TGTGCCAGCAGCCGGGACAGGGGGCGCATTGGGCGACAAGAGACCCAGTACTTC
d_gene: TRBD1; v_gene: TRBV28; j_gene: TRBJ2-1; abundance: few; CDR3aa: CASSLGGQGRWRSYNEQFF; CDR3nt: TGTGCCAGCAGTTTAGGGGGACAGGGACGATGGCGATCATACAATGAGCAGTTCTTC
d_gene: NA; v_gene: TRBV6-2/TRBV6-3; j_gene: TRBJ2-7; abundance: NA; CDR3aa: CASRLPGQTYEQYF; CDR3nt: TGTGCCAGCAGATTACCCGGACAGACCTACGAGCAGTACTTC
d_gene: NA; v_gene: TRBV5-1; j_gene: TRBJ2-7; abundance: many; CDR3aa: CASSLSAGEQYF; CDR3nt: TGCGCCAGCAGCTTGTCAGCCGGCGAGCAGTACTTC
d_gene: NA; v_gene: TRBV28; j_gene: TRBJ2-7; abundance: few; CDR3aa: CASRHTGSAYEQYF; CDR3nt: TGTGCCAGCAGGCACACCGGTTCGGCCTACGAGCAGTACTTC
d_gene: NA; v_gene: TRBV7-9; j_gene: TRBJ2-5; abundance: NA; CDR3aa: CASSFYGREADPYF; CDR3nt: TGTGCCAGCAGCTTTTATGGGCGCGAGGCAGACCCTTACTTC
d_gene: TRBD2; v_gene: TRBV7-9; j_gene: TRBJ2-7; abundance: NA; CDR3aa: CASSPWFRREFYEQYF; CDR3nt: TGTGCCAGCAGCCCGTGGTTTAGGCGGGAGTTCTACGAGCAGTACTTC
d_gene: TRBD2; v_gene: TRBV20-1; j_gene: TRBJ2-3; abundance: NA; CDR3aa: CSAREGASGNTDTQYF; CDR3nt: TGCAGTGCTAGAGAGGGAGCTAGCGGGAACACAGATACGCAGTATTTT
d_gene: NA; v_gene: TRBV12-3/TRBV12-4; j_gene: TRBJ1-6; abundance: many; CDR3aa: CASSLGQLFGSPLHF; CDR3nt: TGTGCCAGCAGTTTGGGGCAGCTCTTTGGGTCACCCCTCCACTTT
d_gene: TRBD1; v_gene: TRBV19; j_gene: TRBJ2-3; abundance: many; CDR3aa: CASSTGQGRDTQYF; CDR3nt: TGTGCCAGTAGTACGGGACAGGGTCGGGATACGCAGTATTTT
d_gene: NA; v_gene: TRBV6-1; j_gene: TRBJ2-1; abundance: NA; CDR3aa: CSSSPYATAYNEQFF; CDR3nt: TGTTCCAGCAGTCCTTACGCGACAGCATACAATGAGCAGTTCTTC